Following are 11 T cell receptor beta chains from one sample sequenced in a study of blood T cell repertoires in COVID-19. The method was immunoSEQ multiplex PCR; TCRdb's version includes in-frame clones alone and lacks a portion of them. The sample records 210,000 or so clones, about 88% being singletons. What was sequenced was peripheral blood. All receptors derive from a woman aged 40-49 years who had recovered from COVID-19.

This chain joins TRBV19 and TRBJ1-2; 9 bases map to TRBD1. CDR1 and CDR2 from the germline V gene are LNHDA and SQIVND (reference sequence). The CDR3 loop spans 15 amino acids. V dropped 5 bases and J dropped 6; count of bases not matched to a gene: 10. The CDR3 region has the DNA TGTGCCAGTAGTCGCGGAGACAGGGGGGTTGATGGCTACACCTTC. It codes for CASSRGDRGVDGYTF.

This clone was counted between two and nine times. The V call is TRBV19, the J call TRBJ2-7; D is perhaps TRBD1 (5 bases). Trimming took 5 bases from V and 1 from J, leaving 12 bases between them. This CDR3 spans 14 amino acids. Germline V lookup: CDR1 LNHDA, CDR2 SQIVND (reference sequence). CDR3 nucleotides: TGTGCCAGTAGTTTCGAGACAGAGTCCTACGAGCAGTACTTC. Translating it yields CASSFETESYEQYF.

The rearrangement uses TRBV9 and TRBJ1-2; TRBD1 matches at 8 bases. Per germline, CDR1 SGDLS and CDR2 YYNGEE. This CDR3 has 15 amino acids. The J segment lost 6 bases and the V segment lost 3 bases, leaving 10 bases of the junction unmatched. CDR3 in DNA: TGTGCCAGCAGCGACCGACAGGGGATTTCACATGGCTACACCTTC. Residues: CASSDRQGISHGYTF.

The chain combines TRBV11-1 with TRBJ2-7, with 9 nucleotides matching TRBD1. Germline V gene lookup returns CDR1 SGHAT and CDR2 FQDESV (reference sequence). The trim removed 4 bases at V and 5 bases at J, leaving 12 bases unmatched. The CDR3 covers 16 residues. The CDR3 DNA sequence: TGTGCCAGCAGCTCCGCCTCCGGGACAGGGATACACGAGCAGTACTTC. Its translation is CASSSASGTGIHEQYF.

CDR3 region: CASSYRVSYEQYF. The CDR3 bases are TGTGCCAGCAGCTACAGGGTCTCCTACGAGCAGTACTTC. This sequence joins TRBV12-1 and TRBJ2-7; the table's D call TRBD1 went unverified against the DNA. TRBV12-1 is a recognized pseudogene. This CDR3 comprises 13 residues.

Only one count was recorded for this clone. CDR3 sequence reads: CAVRLAGQETQYF. CDR3 coding DNA: TGTGCCGTAAGACTAGCGGGACAAGAGACCCAGTACTTC. This chain uses TRBV6-5 with TRBJ2-5; 11 bases map to TRBD2. Unmatched junction bases numbered 4, after V lost 11 bases and J lost 2 bases. Germline CDR1 is MNHEY and CDR2 is SVGAGI. CDR3 size: 13 residues.

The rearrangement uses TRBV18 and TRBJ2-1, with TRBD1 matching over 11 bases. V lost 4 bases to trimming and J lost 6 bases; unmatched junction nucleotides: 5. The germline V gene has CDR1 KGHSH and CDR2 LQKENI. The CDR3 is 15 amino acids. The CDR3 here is CASSQPGQGGNEQFF. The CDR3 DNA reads TGTGCCAGCTCACAACCGGGACAGGGGGGCAATGAGCAGTTCTTC.

DNA of the CDR3: TGTGCCAGCAGCCCCGACAGGGATCAGCCCCAGCATTTT. Amino acid sequence: CASSPDRDQPQHF. This chain joins TRBV27 and TRBJ1-5; 7 nucleotides agree with TRBD1. The germline gives CDR1 MNHEY, CDR2 SMNVEV (reference sequence). This CDR3 comprises 13 residues. The junction had 4 bases not matched to a gene; V was cut back by 6 bases and J by 5 bases.

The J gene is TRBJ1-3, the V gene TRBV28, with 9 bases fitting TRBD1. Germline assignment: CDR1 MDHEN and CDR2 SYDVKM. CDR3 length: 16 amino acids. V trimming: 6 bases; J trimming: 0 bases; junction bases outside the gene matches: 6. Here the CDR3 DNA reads TGTGCCAGCAGCCATGGACAGGGGAGCTCTGGAAACACCATATATTTT. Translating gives CASSHGQGSSGNTIYF.

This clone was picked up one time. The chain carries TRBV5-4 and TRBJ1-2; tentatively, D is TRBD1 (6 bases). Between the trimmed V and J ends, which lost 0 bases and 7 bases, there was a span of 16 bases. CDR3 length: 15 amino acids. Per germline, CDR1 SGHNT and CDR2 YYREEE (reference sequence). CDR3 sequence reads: CASSLAGSGAGGYTF. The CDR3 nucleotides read TGTGCCAGCAGCTTGGCAGGTTCAGGGGCGGGTGGCTACACCTTC. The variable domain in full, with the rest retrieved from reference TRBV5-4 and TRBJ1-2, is ETGVTQSPTHLIKTRGQQVTLRCSSQSGHNTVSWYQQALGQGPQFIFQYYREEENGRGNFPPRFSGLQFPNYSSELNVNALELDDSALYLCASSLAGSGAGGYTFGSGTRLTVV.

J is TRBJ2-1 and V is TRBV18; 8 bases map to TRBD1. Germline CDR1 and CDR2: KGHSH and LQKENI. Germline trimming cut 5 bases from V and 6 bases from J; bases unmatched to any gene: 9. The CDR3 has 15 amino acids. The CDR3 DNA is TGTGCCAGCTCAACGTCGGGACAGGCCTCCAATGAGCAGTTCTTC. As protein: CASSTSGQASNEQFF.